This T cell receptor (beta chain) was recovered during a study of T-cell reconstitution after alpha-beta-depleted transplantation in children. This clonotype has more than one count but fewer than ten. The antigen is not known. This CDR3 contains 14 residues. Unmatched junction bases numbered 5, after V lost 4 bases and J lost 4 bases. Findings and limits, study-wide: Counts and diversity of T cells one year after transplant came mostly from newly produced T cells. Expanded graft clones, several hundred of them, were reportedly the source of alpha-beta T cells about two months after transplant. Day-60 TCRbeta diversity that was high in some patients was derived from surviving recipient T cells and thymic progenitors.

Unique molecular identifiers were used to barcode this TCRbeta library. TCRdb independently ran MiXCR on the PCR reads; one entry per CDR3 protein. In the table there are 90,000 to 150,000 distinct CDR3 sequences, roughly 23% of which are singletons. The source is a male patient aged 2-15 years who had a stem cell transplant for chronic granulomatous disease, so the T cells may come from the graft donor. The specimen comprised PBMCs, mostly from graft donor cells, sampled 180 days after TCRalphabeta/CD19-depleted stem cell transplant. The rearrangement joins TRBV12-3 or TRBV12-4 to TRBJ2-7, with TRBD1 identical over 9 bases. The CDR3 bases are TGTGCCAGCAGTTCACAGGGGGCGCGGTACGAGCAGTACTTC. This sequence encodes CASSSQGARYEQYF.